The clone carrying this T cell receptor beta chain was detected once. The antigen remains unidentified. Trimming removed 2 bases at V and 6 bases at J, with 17 bases between. Germline CDR1 is MGHDK and CDR2 is SYGVNS. The CDR3 has 15 amino acids. Profiled with immunoSEQ multiplex PCR; TCRdb holds only in-frame clones, not every one. There are 650 to 950 clones in the sample; 45% to 55% occur only once, and more than 35% lies in the top ten. Busulfan-fludarabine conditioning, marrow transplant, and cyclophosphamide on days +3 and +4 were administered. The data are from a study of T cells after posttransplantation cyclophosphamide. Study-level points and caveats: Tissue-infiltrating T cells from skin or gut overlapped little with blood T cells. TRB clonality was highly associated with recipient CMV seropositivity and reactivation. Later post-transplant blood repertoires were often dominated by donor CD8+ memory clones.

The J gene is TRBJ2-7, the V gene TRBV25-1; a possible D gene is TRBD1 (6 bases). This sample comprised CD8+ T cells sorted from blood, obtained after allogeneic stem cell transplant with posttransplant cyclophosphamide. The origin of this receptor is a female patient in her 60s who received an allogeneic stem cell transplant from a related donor and was CMV-positive. The T cells may partly be graft donor cells. This chain's CDR3 is CASSEIGDTPGEQYF. The DNA of the CDR3 is TGTGCCAGCAGTGAAATTGGGGACACCCCGGGCGAGCAGTACTTC.